This TCR beta chain was retrieved from a study of T cell responses to AZD1222 COVID-19 vaccine. Clones were read by immunoSEQ multiplex PCR, and TCRdb kept only the in-frame ones, dropping some. This table has some 190,000 clones, almost 90% appearing once. Regarding this clone: What it recognizes is unknown.

The V and J ends lost 6 bases and 0 bases, in that order; junction bases with no gene match: 3. The CDR3 spans 14 residues. The germline CDR1 and CDR2 sequences are SGHRS and YFSETQ. Study-wide findings and caveats: Spike-wide vaccine-associated CD4 TCRs dominated at 160-218 and 743-854. A mostly white British donor set with more females was recruited, and clonal diversity was possibly underestimated.

The source of this sequence is an adult in good health. The source material was peripheral blood, sampled on day 0 of AZD1222 vaccination. The chain recombines TRBV5-1 with TRBJ2-7, with TRBD2 identical over 10 bases. The CDR3 is CASTSGGSSYEQYF. The CDR3 DNA follows: TGCGCCAGCACTAGCGGGGGTAGCTCCTACGAGCAGTACTTC.